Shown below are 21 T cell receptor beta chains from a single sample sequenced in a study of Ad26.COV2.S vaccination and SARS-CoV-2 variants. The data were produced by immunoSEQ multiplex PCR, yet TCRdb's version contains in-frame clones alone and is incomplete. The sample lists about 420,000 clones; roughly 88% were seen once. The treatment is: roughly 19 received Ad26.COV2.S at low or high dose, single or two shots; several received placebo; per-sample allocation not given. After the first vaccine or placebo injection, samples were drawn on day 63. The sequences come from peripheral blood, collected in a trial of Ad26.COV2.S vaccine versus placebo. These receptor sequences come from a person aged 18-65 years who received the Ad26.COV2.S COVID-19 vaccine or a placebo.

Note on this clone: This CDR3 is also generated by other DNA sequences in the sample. This chain's CDR3 is CASSLGGVPYNEQFF. CDR3 coding DNA: TGTGCCAGCAGCTTAGGGGGGGTCCCCTACAATGAGCAGTTCTTC. J is TRBJ2-1 and V is TRBV7-9; tentatively, D is TRBD2 (6 bases). The CDR3 is 15 residues long. Germline V gene data show CDR1 as SEHNR and CDR2 as FQNEAQ (reference sequence). V was clipped by 1 base and J by 2 bases, with 9 bases between them.

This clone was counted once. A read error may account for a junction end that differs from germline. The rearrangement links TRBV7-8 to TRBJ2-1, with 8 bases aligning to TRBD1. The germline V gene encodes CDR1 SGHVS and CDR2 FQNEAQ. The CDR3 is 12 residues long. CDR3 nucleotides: TGTGCCAGCAGCAACGCCCAGGGGGCGGAGGTCTTC. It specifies CASSNAQGAEVF. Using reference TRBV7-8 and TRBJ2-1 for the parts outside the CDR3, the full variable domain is GAGVSQSPRYKVAKRGQDVALRCDPISGHVSLFWYQQALGQGPEFLTYFQNEAQLDKSGLPSDRFFAERPEGSVSTLKIQRTQQEDSAVYLCASSNAQGAEVFGPGTRLTVL.

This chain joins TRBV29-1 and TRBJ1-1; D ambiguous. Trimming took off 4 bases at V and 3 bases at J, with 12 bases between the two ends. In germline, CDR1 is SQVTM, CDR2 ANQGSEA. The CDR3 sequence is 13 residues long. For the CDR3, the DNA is TGCAGCGTTGTAGGTCAGCGGGACACTGAAGCTTTCTTT. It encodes CSVVGQRDTEAFF.

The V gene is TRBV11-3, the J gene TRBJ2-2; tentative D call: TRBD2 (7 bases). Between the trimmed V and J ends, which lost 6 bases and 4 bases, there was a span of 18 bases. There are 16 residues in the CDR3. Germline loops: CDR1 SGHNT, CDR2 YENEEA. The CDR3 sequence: CASRRMAGEGTGELFF. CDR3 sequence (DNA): TGTGCCAGCAGGAGAATGGCAGGGGAGGGCACCGGGGAGCTGTTTTTT.

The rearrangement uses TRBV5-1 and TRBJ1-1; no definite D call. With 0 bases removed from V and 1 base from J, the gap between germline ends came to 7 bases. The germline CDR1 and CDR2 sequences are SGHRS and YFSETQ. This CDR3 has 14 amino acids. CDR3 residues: CASSLEGANTEAFF. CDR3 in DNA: TGCGCCAGCAGCTTGGAAGGAGCGAACACTGAAGCTTTCTTT. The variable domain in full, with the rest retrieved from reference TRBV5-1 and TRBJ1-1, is KAGVTQTPRYLIKTRGQQVTLSCSPISGHRSVSWYQQTPGQGLQFLFEYFSETQRNKGNFPGRFSGRQFSNSRSEMNVSTLELGDSALYLCASSLEGANTEAFFGQGTRLTVV.

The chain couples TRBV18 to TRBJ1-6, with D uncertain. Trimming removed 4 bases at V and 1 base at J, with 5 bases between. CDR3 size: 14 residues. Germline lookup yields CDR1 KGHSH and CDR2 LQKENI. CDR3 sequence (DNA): TGTGCCAGCTCACGGGATTCCTATAATTCACCCCTCCACTTT. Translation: CASSRDSYNSPLHF.

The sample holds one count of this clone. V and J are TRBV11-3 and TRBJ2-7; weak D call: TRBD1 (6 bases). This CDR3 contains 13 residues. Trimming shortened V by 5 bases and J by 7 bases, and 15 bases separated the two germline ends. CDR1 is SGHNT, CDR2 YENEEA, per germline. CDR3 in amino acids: CASSRNRDGEQYF. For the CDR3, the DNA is TGTGCCAGCAGCCGTAACAGGGATGGGGAGCAGTACTTC.

In DNA, the CDR3 is TGTGCCAGTAGTATACTAGCTGGGGGTGAGCAGTTCTTC. Translated, it gives CASSILAGGEQFF. The genes are TRBV19 and TRBJ2-1, with D tentatively TRBD1 or TRBD2 (5 bases each). Trimming took off 2 bases at V and 9 bases at J, with 11 bases between the two ends. Per germline, CDR1 LNHDA and CDR2 SQIVND (reference sequence). This CDR3 contains 13 residues.

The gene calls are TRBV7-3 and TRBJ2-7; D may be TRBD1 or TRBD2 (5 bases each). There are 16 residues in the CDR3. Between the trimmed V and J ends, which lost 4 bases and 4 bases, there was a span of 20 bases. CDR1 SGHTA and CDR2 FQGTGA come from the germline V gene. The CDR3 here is CASSYDRGLLEYEQYF. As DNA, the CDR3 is TGTGCCAGCAGCTATGACCGGGGCCTACTCGAGTACGAGCAGTACTTC. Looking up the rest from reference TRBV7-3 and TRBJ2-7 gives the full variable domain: GAGVSQTPSNKVTEKGKYVELRCDPISGHTALYWYRQSLGQGPEFLIYFQGTGAADDSGLPNDRFFAVRPEGSVSTLKIQRTERGDSAVYLCASSYDRGLLEYEQYFGPGTRLTVT.

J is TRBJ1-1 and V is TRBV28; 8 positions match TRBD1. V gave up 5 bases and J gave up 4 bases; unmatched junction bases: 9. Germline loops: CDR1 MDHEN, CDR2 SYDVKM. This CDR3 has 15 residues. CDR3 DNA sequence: TGTGCCAGCAGTCCACCCGGACAGGGATTCACTGAAGCTTTCTTT. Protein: CASSPPGQGFTEAFF.

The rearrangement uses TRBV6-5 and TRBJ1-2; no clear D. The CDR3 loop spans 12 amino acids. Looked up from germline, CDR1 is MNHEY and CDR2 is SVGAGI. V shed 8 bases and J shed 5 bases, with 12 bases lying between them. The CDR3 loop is CASGFEDYGYTF. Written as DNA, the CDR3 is TGTGCCAGCGGGTTCGAGGATTATGGCTACACCTTC.

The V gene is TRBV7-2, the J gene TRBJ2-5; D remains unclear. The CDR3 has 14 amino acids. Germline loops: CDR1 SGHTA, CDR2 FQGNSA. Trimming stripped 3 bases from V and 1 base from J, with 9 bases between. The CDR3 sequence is CASSFRTAQETQYF. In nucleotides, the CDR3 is TGTGCCAGCAGCTTTCGGACGGCCCAAGAGACCCAGTACTTC. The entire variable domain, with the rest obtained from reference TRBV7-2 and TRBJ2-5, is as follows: GAGVSQSPSNKVTEKGKDVELRCDPISGHTALYWYRQSLGQGLEFLIYFQGNSAPDKSGLPSDRFSAERTGGSVSTLTIQRTQQEDSAVYLCASSFRTAQETQYFGPGTRLLVL.

CDR3 DNA: TGTGCCAGCAGCCAAGGGACTAGCGGATCCTCCCAAGAGACCCAGTACTTC. It codes for CASSQGTSGSSQETQYF. This sequence joins TRBV3-1 (or the pseudogene TRBV3-2) and TRBJ2-5; 10 positions agree with TRBD2. Trimming took 1 base from V and 1 from J; bases not matched to a gene: 6. Germline V gene sequence: CDR1 LGHDT, CDR2 YNNKEL (reference sequence). The CDR3 has 17 amino acids.

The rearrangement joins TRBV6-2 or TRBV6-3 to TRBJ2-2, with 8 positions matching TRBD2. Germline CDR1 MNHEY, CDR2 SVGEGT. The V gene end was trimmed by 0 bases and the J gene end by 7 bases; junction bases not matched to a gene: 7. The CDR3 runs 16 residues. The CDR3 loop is CASSYSGGGSFGELFF. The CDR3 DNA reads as TGTGCCAGCAGTTACTCCGGGGGGGGCTCCTTCGGGGAGCTGTTTTTT.

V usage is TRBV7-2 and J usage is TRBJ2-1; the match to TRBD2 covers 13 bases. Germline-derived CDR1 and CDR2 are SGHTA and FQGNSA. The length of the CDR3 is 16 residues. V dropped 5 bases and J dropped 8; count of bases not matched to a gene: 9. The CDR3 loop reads CASSPHTSGGAHEQFF. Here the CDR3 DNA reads TGTGCCAGCAGCCCACATACTAGCGGGGGGGCCCATGAGCAGTTCTTC.

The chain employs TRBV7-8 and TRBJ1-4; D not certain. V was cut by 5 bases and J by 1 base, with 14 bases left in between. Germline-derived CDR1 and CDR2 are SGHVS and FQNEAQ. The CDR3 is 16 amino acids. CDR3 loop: CASSPGPGLTNEKLFF. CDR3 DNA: TGTGCCAGCAGCCCTGGGCCAGGTTTAACTAATGAAAAACTGTTTTTT.

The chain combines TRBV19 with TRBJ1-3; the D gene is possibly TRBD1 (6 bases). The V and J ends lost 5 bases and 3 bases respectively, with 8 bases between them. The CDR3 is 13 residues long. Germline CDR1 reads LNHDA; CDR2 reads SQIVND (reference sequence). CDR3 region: CASSARGGNTIYF. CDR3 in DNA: TGTGCCAGTAGTGCCAGGGGTGGAAACACCATATATTTT.

The DNA for the CDR3 is TGTGCCAGCAGTTACTCGGGGGGAGGGGGGCAGTATTTT. It translates to CASSYSGGGGQYF. The chain is built from TRBV6-6 and TRBJ2-3, with TRBD2 as a possible D gene (7 bases). Per germline, CDR1 MNHNY and CDR2 SVGAGI (reference sequence). Trimming shortened V by 0 bases and J by 11 bases, and 12 bases separated the two germline ends. This CDR3 has 13 amino acids.

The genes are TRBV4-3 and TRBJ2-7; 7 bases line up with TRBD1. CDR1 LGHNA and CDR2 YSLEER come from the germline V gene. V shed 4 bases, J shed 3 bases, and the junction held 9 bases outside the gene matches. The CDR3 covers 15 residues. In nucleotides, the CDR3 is TGCGCCAGCAGCCCTGGGACAGCAGATTACTACGAGCAGTACTTC. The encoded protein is CASSPGTADYYEQYF.

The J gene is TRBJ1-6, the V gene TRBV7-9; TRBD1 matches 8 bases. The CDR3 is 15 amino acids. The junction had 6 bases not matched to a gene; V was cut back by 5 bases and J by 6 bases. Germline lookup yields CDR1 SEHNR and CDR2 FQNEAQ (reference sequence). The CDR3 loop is CASSPDRASNSPLHF. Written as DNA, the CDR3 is TGTGCCAGCAGCCCGGACAGGGCGAGTAATTCACCCCTCCACTTT.

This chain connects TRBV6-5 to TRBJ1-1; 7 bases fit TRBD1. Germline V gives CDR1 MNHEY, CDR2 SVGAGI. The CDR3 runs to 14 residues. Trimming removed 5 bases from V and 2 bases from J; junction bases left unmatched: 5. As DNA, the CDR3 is TGTGCCAGCAGTAACAGGGGAATAAACACTGAAGCTTTCTTT. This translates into CASSNRGINTEAFF.